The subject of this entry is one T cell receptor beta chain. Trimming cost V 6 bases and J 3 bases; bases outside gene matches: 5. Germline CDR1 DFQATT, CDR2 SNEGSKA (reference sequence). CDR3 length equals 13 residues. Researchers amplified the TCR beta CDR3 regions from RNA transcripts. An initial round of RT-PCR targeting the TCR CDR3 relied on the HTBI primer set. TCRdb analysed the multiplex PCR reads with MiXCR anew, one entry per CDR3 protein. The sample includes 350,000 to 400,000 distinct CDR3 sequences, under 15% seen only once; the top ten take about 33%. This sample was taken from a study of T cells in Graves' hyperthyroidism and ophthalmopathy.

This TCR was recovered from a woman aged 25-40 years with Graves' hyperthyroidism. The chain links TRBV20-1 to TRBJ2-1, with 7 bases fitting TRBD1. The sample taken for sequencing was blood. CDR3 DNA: TGCAGTGCGATGACAGGGAACTACAATGAGCAGTTCTTC. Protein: CSAMTGNYNEQFF.